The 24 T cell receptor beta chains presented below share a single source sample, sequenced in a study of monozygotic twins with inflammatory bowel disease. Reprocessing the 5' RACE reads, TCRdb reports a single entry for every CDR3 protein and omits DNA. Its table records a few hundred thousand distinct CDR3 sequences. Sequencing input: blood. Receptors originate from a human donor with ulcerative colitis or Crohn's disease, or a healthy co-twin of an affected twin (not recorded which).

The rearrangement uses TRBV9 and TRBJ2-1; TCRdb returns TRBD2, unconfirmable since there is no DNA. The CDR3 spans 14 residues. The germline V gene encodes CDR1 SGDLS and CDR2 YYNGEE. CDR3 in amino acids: CASSVEHSGNEQFF.

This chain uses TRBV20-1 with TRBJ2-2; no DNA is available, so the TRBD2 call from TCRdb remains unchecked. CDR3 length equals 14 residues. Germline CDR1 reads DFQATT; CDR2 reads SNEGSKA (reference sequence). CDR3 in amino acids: CSAPGLKNTGELFF.

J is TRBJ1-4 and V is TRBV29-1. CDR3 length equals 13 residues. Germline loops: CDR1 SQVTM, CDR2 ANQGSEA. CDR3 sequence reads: CSVRGSPNEKLFF.

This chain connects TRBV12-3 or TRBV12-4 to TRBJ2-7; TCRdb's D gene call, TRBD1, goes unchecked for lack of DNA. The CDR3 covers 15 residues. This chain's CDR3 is CASSLAAAGGWEQYF.

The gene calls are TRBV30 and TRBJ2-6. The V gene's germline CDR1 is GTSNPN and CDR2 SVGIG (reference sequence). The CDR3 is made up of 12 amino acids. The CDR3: CAWDSGANVLTF.

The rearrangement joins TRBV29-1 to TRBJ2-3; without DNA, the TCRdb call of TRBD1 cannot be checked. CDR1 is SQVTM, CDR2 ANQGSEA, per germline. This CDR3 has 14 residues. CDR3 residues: CSVEGGPVTDTQYF.

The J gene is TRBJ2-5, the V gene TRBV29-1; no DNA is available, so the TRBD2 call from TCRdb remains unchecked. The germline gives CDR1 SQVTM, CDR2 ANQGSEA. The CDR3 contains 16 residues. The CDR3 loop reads CSVTGTSGGRKETQYF.

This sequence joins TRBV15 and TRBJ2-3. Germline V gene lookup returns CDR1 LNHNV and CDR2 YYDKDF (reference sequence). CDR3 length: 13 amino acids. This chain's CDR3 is CATSRVGVDTQYF.

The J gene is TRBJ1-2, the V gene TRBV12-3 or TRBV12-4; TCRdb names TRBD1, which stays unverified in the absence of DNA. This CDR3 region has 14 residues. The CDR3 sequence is CASSSGGRAYGYTF.

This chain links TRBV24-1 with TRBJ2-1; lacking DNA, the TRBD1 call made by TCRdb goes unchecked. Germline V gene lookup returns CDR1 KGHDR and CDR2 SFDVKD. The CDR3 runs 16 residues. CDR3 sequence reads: CATSDLGGINYNEQFF.

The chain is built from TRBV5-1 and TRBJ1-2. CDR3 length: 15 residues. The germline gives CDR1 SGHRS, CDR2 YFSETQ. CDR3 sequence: CASSLGQVANYGYTF.

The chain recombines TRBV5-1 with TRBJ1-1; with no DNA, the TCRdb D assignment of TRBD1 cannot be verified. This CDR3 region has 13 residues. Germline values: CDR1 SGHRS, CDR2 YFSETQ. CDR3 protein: CASSQGQGVEAFF.

The CDR3 spells CASRLELAIPGEQYF. This chain links TRBV12-3 or TRBV12-4 with TRBJ2-7; TCRdb returns TRBD2, unconfirmable since there is no DNA. The CDR3 covers 15 residues.

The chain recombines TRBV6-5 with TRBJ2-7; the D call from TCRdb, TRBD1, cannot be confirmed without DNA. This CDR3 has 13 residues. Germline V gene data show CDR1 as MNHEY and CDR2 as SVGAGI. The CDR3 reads CASSQRTGGEQYF.

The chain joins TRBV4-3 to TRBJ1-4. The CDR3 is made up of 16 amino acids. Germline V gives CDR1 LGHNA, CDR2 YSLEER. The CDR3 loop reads CASSQDTLVLNEKLFF.

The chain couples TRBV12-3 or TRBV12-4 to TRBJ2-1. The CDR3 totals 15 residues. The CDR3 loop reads CASSLGQGPYNEQFF.

The CDR3 protein is CASSQVLPGELFF. V usage is TRBV3-1 and J usage is TRBJ2-2. CDR3 length: 13 residues. The germline CDR1 and CDR2 sequences are LGHDT and YNNKEL (reference sequence).

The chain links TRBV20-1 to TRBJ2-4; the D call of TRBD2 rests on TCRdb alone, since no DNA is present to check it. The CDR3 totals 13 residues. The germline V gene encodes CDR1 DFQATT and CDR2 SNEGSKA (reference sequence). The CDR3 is CSAKRVAKNIQYF.

The CDR3 region is CASSLWGAGSSYEQYF. The chain is built from TRBV28 and TRBJ2-7; TCRdb selects TRBD1, and the lack of DNA leaves this call unchecked. From germline, CDR1 is MDHEN and CDR2 SYDVKM. This CDR3 region has 16 residues.

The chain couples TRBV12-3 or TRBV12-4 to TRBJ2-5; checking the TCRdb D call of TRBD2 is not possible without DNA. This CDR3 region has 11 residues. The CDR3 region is CASKRTETQYF.

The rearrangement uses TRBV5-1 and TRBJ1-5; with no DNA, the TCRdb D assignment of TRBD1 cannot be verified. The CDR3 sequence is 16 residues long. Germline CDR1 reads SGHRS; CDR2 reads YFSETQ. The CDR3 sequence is CASSAGQGGSNQPQHF.

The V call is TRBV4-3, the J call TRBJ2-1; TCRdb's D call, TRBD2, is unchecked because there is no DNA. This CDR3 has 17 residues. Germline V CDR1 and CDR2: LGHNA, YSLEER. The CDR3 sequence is CASSQERDSGGYNEQFF.

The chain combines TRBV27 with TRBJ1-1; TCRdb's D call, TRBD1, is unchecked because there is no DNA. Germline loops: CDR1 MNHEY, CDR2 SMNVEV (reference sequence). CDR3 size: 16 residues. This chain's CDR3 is CASSPRAGPGNTEAFF.

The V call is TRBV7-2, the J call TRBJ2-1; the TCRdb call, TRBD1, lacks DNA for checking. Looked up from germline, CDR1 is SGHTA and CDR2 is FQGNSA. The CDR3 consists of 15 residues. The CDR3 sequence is CASSSSGAPYNEQFF.